Each of the 9 T cell receptor beta chains below was sequenced from the same sample in a study of blood T cell repertoires in COVID-19 (TCRdb year 2020). Receptor amplification or capture employed the immunoSEQ multiplex PCR assay. Imported from immuneACCESS, the table was reduced by TCRdb to in-frame sequences with V and J called. These copies leave out some clones; in studies compared against another copy, an unresolved V gene accounts for under half, and the cause of the remainder is not known. Within this sample are fewer than 300,000 clones, with more than 70% of them counted one time only. Around 5.4% of the sample goes to the ten largest clones. Sequencing was done on a sample of peripheral blood. The receptors come from a man older than 75 with acute or convalescent COVID-19.

The chain employs TRBV7-9 and TRBJ2-7; 7 nucleotides agree with TRBD2. The CDR3 totals 17 residues. After removal of 7 bases from V and 0 bases from J, the junction contained 15 bases not matched to a gene. Looked up from germline, CDR1 is SEHNR and CDR2 is FQNEAQ (reference sequence). The CDR3 DNA reads as TGTGCCAGCACCCAGGCCTTTGGGCGGGAGAGCTCCTACGAGCAGTACTTC. It is translated as CASTQAFGRESSYEQYF.

J is TRBJ2-5 and V is TRBV19, with D perhaps matching TRBD1 (6 bases). The CDR3 contains 16 residues. Germline CDR1 LNHDA, CDR2 SQIVND (reference sequence). V lost 1 base to trimming and J lost 1 base, with 13 bases between them. In DNA, the CDR3 is TGTGCCAGTAGTATAGGTCTTGTGGGGGCCCAAGAGACCCAGTACTTC. It encodes CASSIGLVGAQETQYF.

The chain couples TRBV5-1 to TRBJ2-3; the match to TRBD2 covers 8 bases. Germline V gene sequence: CDR1 SGHRS, CDR2 YFSETQ. The CDR3 spans 14 residues. Unmatched junction bases numbered 6, after V lost 6 bases and J lost 3 bases. CDR3 amino acids: CASNRAGETDTQYF. The CDR3 DNA reads TGCGCCAGCAACCGAGCGGGGGAGACAGATACGCAGTATTTT.

The J gene is TRBJ2-2, the V gene TRBV7-6, with 8 bases lining up with TRBD1. Germline values: CDR1 SGHVS, CDR2 FNYEAQ. V lost 1 base to trimming and J lost 3 bases; unmatched junction nucleotides: 16. The CDR3 extends over 20 amino acids. Written as DNA, the CDR3 is TGTGCCAGCAGCTTAGACTTGGAAGGCCAGGGGGCCTTCGACACCGGGGAGCTGTTTTTT. Protein sequence: CASSLDLEGQGAFDTGELFF.

The CDR3 DNA follows: TGTGCCTGGCAGACTAGGAGCATTGAAAACATTCAGTACTTC. Protein product: CAWQTRSIENIQYF. The rearrangement links TRBV30 to TRBJ2-4; D might be TRBD2 (6 bases). Trimming took 5 bases from V and 5 from J, leaving 16 bases between them. The germline V gene has CDR1 GTSNPN and CDR2 SVGIG (reference sequence). This CDR3 is built from 14 residues.

This chain connects TRBV19 to TRBJ1-4; 9 nucleotides agree with TRBD1. Germline CDR1 and CDR2: LNHDA and SQIVND (reference sequence). This CDR3 spans 13 amino acids. J lost 12 bases, V lost 4 bases, and 6 bases had no gene match. In DNA form, the CDR3 reads TGTGCCAGTAGTACCCCGACAGGGGGTCAACTGTTTTTT. Translated, it gives CASSTPTGGQLFF.

The sample holds one count of this clone. The CDR3 loop reads CASSLARGGQETQYF. The CDR3 DNA sequence: TGTGCCAGCAGTTTGGCACGCGGGGGCCAAGAGACCCAGTACTTC. The chain employs TRBV28 and TRBJ2-5, with 7 bases matching TRBD2. The trim removed 3 bases at V and 1 base at J, leaving 5 bases unmatched. The germline V gene has CDR1 MDHEN and CDR2 SYDVKM. CDR3 length: 15 amino acids.

The rearrangement joins TRBV6-6 to TRBJ1-4; tentative D call: TRBD1 (5 bases). V lost 4 bases and J 7 bases, leaving 13 bases between the germline ends. The CDR3 has 14 amino acids. Germline V gene lookup returns CDR1 MNHNY and CDR2 SVGAGI (reference sequence). The CDR3 region has the DNA TGTGCCAGCAGTTCCGCGGGGGATCGTGAAAAACTGTTTTTT. Protein sequence: CASSSAGDREKLFF.

For the CDR3, the DNA is TGTGCCAGCTCCCGGGACAGGGGGCCTGGAAACACCATATATTTT. This encodes CASSRDRGPGNTIYF. The chain recombines TRBV18 with TRBJ1-3; TRBD1 aligns across 12 bases. CDR3 size: 15 residues. Per the germline V gene, CDR1 is KGHSH and CDR2 is LQKENI. V was clipped by 6 bases and J by 2 bases; unmatched bases: 2.